The entry below gives a single T cell receptor beta chain sequence along with its context. What it binds is not known. The CDR3 consists of 15 residues. Trimming removed 2 bases from V and 1 base from J, with 9 bases in between. Looked up from germline, CDR1 is SGHNT and CDR2 is YYREEE (reference sequence). The entry originates in a study of cytomegalovirus exposure and HLA in healthy donors. Study information: Later analysis reported that the approximately 120 validation repertoires shared the platform of the approximately 670 first-cohort repertoires. Study-level findings and limits: According to the study, 150 to 200 TCR beta chains were cytomegalovirus-associated. Most TCR sequences were seen very rarely across donors, but some public TCRs occurred in many.

The assay was immunoSEQ multiplex PCR, and TCRdb's table has in-frame clones only and misses some. The data show roughly 180,000 clones, 86% seen once. The study drew the donors from its roughly 120-subject validation cohort, separate from the roughly 710-subject first cohort. The chain carries TRBV5-4 and TRBJ2-2; D not certain. The sequence was obtained from a man aged 30 to 45 in good health and CMV-seropositive. The sequenced material came from PBMCs. The CDR3 coding sequence is TGTGCCAGCAGCTTTGGGCAGGAGAACACCGGGGAGCTGTTTTTT. Protein product: CASSFGQENTGELFF.